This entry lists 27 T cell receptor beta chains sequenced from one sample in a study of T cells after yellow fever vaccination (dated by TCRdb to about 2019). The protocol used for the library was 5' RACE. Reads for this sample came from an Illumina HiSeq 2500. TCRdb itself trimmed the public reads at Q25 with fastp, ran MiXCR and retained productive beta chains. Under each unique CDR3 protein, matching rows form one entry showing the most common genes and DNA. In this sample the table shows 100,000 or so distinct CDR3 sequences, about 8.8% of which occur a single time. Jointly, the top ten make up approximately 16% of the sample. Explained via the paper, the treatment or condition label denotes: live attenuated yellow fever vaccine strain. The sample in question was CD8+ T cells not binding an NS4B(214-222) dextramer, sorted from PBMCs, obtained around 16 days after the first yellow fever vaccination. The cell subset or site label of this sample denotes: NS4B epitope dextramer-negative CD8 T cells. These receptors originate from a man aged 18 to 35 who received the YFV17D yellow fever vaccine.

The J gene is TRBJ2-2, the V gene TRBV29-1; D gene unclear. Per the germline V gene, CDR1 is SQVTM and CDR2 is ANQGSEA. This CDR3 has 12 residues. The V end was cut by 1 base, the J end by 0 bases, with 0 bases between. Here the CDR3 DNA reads TGCAGCGTTGAAGCGAACACCGGGGAGCTGTTTTTT. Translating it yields CSVEANTGELFF.

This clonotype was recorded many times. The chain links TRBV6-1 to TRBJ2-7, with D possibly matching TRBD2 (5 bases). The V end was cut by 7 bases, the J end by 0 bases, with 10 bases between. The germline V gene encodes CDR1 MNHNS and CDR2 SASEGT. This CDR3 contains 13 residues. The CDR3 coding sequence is TGTGCCAGCAATCAGCGGAACTCCTACGAGCAGTACTTC. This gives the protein CASNQRNSYEQYF.

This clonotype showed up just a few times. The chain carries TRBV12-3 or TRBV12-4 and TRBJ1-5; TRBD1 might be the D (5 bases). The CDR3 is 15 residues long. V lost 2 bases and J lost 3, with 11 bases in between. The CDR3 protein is CASSLTDSPNQPQHF. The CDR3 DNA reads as TGTGCCAGCAGTTTAACTGACAGTCCCAATCAGCCCCAGCATTTT.

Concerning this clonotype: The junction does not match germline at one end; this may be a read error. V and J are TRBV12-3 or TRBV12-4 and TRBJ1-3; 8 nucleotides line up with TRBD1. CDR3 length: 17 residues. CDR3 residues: CSSSSPTGGYSGNTIYF. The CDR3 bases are TGTTCCAGCAGTTCGCCCACAGGGGGTTACTCTGGAAACACCATATATTTT.

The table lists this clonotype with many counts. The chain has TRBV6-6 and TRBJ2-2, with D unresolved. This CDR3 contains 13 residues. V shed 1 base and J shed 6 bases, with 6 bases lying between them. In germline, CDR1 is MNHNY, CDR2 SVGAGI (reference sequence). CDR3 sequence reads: CASSYYTPGELFF. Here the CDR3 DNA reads TGTGCCAGCAGTTACTATACACCCGGGGAGCTGTTTTTT.

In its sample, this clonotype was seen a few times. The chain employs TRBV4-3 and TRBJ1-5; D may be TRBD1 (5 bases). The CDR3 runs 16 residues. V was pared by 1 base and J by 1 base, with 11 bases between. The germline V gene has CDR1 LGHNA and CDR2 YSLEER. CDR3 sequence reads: CASSQGWGLSNQPQHF. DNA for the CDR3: TGCGCCAGCAGCCAAGGTTGGGGCTTAAGCAATCAGCCCCAGCATTTT.

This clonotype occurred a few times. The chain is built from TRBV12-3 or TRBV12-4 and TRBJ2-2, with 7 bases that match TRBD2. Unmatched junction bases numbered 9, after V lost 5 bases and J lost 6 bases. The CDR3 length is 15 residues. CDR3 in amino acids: CASSGPGLSAGELFF. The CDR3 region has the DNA TGTGCCAGCAGTGGTCCGGGACTATCTGCCGGGGAGCTGTTTTTT.

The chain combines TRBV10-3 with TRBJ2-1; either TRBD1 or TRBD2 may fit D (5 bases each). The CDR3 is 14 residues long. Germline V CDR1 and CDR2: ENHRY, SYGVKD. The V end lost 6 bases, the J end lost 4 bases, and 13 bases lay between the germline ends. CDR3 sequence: CAIRAGAVYNEQFF. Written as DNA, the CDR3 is TGTGCCATCAGGGCCGGGGCCGTATACAATGAGCAGTTCTTC.

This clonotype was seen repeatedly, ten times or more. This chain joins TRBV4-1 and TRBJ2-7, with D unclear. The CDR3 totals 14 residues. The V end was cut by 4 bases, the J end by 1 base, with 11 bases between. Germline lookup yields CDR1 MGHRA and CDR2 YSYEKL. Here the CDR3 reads CASSPTARSYEQYV. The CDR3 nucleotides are TGCGCCAGCAGCCCCACCGCGAGGTCCTACGAGCAGTACGTC.

The CDR3 DNA is TGTGCCAGCAGCCCTCTGGGGACCTACAATGAGCAGTTCTTC. Encoded protein: CASSPLGTYNEQFF. The chain links TRBV7-9 to TRBJ2-1; no firm D call. The CDR3 contains 14 residues. The germline gives CDR1 SEHNR, CDR2 FQNEAQ (reference sequence). Trimming pared 5 bases from V and 2 bases from J, leaving 10 bases between.

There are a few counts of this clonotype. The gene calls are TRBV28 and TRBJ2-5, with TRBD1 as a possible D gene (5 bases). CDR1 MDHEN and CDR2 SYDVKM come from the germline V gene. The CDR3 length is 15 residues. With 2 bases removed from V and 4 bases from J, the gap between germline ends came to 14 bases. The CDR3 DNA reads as TGTGCCAGCAGTTTAGGCCCCCAGGGCGGAGAGACCCAGTACTTC. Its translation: CASSLGPQGGETQYF.

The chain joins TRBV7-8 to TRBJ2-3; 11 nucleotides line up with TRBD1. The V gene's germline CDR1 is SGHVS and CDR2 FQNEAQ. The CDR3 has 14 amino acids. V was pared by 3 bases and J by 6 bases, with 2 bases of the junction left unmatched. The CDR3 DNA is TGTGCCAGCAGCTTGGGACAGGGGGTGGATACGCAGTATTTT. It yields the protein CASSLGQGVDTQYF.

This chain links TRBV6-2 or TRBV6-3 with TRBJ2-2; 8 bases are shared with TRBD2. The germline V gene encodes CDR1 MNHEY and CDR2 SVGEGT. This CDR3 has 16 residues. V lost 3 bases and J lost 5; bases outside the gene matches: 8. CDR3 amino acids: CASSYYRGGRTGELFF. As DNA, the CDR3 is TGTGCCAGCAGTTATTACCGGGGGGGCCGAACCGGGGAGCTGTTTTTT.

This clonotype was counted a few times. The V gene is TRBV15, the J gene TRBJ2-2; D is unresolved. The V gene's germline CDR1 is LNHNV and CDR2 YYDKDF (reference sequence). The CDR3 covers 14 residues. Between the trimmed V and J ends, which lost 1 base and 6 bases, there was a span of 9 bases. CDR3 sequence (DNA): TGTGCCACCAGCAGAGGGGGTTTAGCCGGGGAGCTGTTTTTT. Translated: CATSRGGLAGELFF.

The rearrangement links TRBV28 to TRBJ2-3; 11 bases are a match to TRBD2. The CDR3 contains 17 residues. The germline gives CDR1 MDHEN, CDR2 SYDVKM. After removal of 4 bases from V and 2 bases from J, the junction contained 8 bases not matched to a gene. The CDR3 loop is CASSSPPTSGDTDTQYF. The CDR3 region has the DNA TGTGCCAGCAGTTCCCCCCCGACTAGCGGGGACACAGATACGCAGTATTTT.

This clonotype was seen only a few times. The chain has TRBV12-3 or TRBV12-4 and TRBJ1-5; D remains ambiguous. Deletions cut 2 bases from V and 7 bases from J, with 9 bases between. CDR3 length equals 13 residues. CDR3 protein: CASSLSGGQPQHF. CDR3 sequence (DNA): TGTGCCAGCAGTTTAAGCGGAGGGCAGCCCCAGCATTTT.

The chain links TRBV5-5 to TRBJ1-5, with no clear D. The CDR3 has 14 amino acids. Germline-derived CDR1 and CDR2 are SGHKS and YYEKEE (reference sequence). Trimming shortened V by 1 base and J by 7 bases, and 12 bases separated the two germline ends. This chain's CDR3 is CASSLYLGNQPQHF. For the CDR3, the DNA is TGTGCCAGCAGCTTGTACCTGGGAAACCAGCCCCAGCATTTT.

CDR3: CATLSRGDHEQYV. The CDR3 DNA sequence: TGTGCCACCCTCTCTAGGGGGGACCACGAGCAGTACGTC. The rearrangement uses TRBV2 and TRBJ2-7; D could derive from TRBD1 or TRBD2 (6 bases each). Germline CDR1 SNHLY, CDR2 FYNNEI. This CDR3 contains 13 residues. V was shortened by 10 bases and J by 5 bases, with 18 bases between the two germline ends.

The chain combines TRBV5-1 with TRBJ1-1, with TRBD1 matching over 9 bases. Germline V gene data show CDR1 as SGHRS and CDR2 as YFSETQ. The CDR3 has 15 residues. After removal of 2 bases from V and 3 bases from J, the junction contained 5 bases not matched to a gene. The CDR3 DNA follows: TGCGCCAGCAGCTTTCGGGGGACAGGGCACACTGAAGCTTTCTTT. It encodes CASSFRGTGHTEAFF.

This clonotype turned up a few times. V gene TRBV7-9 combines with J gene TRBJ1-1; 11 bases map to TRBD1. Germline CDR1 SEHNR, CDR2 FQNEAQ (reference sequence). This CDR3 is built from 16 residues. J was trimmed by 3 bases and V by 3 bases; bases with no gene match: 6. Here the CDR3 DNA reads TGTGCCAGCAGCTTTTGGACAGGGGGCCTAGACACTGAAGCTTTCTTT. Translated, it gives CASSFWTGGLDTEAFF.

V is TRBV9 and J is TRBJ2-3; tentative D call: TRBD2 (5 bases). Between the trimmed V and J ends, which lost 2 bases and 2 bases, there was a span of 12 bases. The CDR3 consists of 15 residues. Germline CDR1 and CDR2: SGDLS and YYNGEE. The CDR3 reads CASSVSLAATDTQYF. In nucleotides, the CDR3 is TGTGCCAGCAGCGTTAGCCTAGCTGCCACAGATACGCAGTATTTT.

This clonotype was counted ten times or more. The CDR3 DNA reads as TGTGCCAGCAGCTTAGGGGCAGGAGATGAGCAGTTCTTC. Its translation is CASSLGAGDEQFF. The chain uses TRBV13 and TRBJ2-1; no clear D gene. The germline gives CDR1 PRHDT, CDR2 FYEKMQ (reference sequence). The CDR3 is 13 amino acids. V was cut by 0 bases and J by 8 bases, with 8 bases left in between.

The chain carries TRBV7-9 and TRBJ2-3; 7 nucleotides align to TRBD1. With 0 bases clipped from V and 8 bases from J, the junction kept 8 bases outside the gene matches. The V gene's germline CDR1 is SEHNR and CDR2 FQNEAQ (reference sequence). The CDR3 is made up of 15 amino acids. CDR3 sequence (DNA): TGTGCCAGCAGCTTAGCGCAGGGGGACCGAGGTACGCAGTATTTT. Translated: CASSLAQGDRGTQYF.

CDR3: CASSLVRPNTEAFF. The CDR3, as DNA: TGCGCCAGCAGCTTGGTACGGCCCAACACTGAAGCTTTCTTT. The genes are TRBV5-1 and TRBJ1-1; D is uncertain. Germline V lookup: CDR1 SGHRS, CDR2 YFSETQ. The V gene lost 0 bases and the J gene lost 2 bases, with 8 bases spanning the gap. CDR3 length: 14 amino acids.

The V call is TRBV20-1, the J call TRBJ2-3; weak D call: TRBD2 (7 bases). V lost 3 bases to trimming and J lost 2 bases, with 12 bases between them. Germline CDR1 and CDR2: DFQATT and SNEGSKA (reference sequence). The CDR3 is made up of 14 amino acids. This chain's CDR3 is CSARSRGATDTQYF. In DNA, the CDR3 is TGCAGTGCTAGGTCCCGGGGGGCCACAGATACGCAGTATTTT.

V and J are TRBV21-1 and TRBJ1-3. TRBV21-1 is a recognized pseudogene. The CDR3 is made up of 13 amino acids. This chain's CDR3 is CASTRGSGNTIYF. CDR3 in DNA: TGTGCCAGCACCAGGGGCTCTGGAAACACCATATATTTT.

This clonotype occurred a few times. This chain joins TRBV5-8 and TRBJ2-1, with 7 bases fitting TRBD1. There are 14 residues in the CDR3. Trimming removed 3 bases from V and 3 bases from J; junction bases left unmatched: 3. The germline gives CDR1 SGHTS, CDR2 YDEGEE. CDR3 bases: TGTGCCAGCAGCTCCGGGACAGTCTACAATGAGCAGTTCTTC. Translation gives CASSSGTVYNEQFF.